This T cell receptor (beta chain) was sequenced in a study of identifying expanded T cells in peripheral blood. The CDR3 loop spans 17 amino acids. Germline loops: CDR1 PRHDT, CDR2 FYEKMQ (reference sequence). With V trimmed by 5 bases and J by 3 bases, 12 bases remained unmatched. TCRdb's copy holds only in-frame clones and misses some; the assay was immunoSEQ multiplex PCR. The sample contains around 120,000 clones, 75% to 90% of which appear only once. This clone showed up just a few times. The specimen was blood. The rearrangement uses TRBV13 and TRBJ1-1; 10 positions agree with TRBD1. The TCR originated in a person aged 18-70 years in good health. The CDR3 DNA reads TGTGCCAGCAGCGAGCGTTCGGGACAGGGGAAGGACACTGAAGCTTTCTTT. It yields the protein CASSERSGQGKDTEAFF.